The next 11 T cell receptor beta chains were all read from a single sample in a study of vaccination effects on CD4 cells after COVID-19. Antigen-specific CD4+ T cells were expanded with viral peptide pools in the ViraFEST assay before sequencing. A roughly 11-day culture period preceded the isolation of CD4+ T cells. Documented for the person is a PCR-confirmed SARS-CoV-2 infection occurring between March and December 2020. Their recognized antigens are unknown. Only in-frame clones appear in the TCRdb table, and some are missing; sequencing was by immunoSEQ multiplex PCR. The profile shows 20,000 to 25,000 clones, roughly four fifths of them singletons. The material was CD4+ T cells from PBMCs cultured with a peptide pool, obtained before COVID-19 vaccination. These receptors were taken from a human donor who had a prior SARS-CoV-2 infection.

This clone was counted once. The V call is TRBV5-1, the J call TRBJ2-3, with D uncertain. V was cut by 0 bases and J by 6 bases, with 14 bases left in between. Germline lookup yields CDR1 SGHRS and CDR2 YFSETQ. The CDR3 length is 15 residues. The chain's CDR3 is CASSLGAVRVDTQYF. CDR3 in DNA: TGCGCCAGCAGCTTGGGAGCCGTGAGAGTCGATACGCAGTATTTT.

The chain employs TRBV30 and TRBJ2-5, with D hard to call. With 2 bases removed from V and 5 bases from J, the gap between germline ends came to 21 bases. Germline assignment: CDR1 GTSNPN and CDR2 SVGIG (reference sequence). The length of the CDR3 is 16 residues. The DNA for the CDR3 is TGTGCCTGGAGTCCCAAGTTAGGTAAAAAATGGGAGACCCAGTACTTC. Its translation is CAWSPKLGKKWETQYF.

This clone was detected only once. This sequence joins TRBV18 and TRBJ1-2, with 9 nucleotides matching TRBD1. The CDR3 sequence is 17 residues long. CDR1 KGHSH and CDR2 LQKENI come from the germline V gene. After removal of 5 bases from V and 2 bases from J, the junction contained 12 bases not matched to a gene. CDR3 protein: CASSSGTGMTLNYGYTF. The DNA of the CDR3 is TGTGCCAGCTCAAGCGGGACAGGGATGACACTGAACTATGGCTACACCTTC.

The chain uses TRBV6-6 and TRBJ1-2, with TRBD1 matching over 9 bases. Unmatched junction bases numbered 7, after V lost 7 bases and J lost 4 bases. Germline V gene sequence: CDR1 MNHNY, CDR2 SVGAGI (reference sequence). This CDR3 has 14 amino acids. The CDR3 DNA is TGTGCCAGCACCCCTGGGGGACAGGGCTATGGCTACACCTTC. Translation: CASTPGGQGYGYTF.

V is TRBV6-5 and J is TRBJ1-3; D gene ambiguous. Trimming pared 6 bases from V and 0 bases from J, leaving 12 bases between. Germline CDR1 and CDR2: MNHEY and SVGAGI. This CDR3 is 15 amino acids long. CDR3: CASSSYSGSGNTIYF. For the CDR3, the DNA is TGTGCCAGCAGCTCGTACAGTGGCTCTGGAAACACCATATATTTT.

The chain couples TRBV30 to TRBJ1-5; D is uncertain. The CDR3 totals 13 residues. The V end lost 3 bases, the J end lost 0 bases, and 6 bases lay between the germline ends. Germline CDR1 GTSNPN, CDR2 SVGIG (reference sequence). This chain's CDR3 is CAWRGSSNQPQHF. The CDR3 coding sequence is TGTGCCTGGAGGGGGAGTAGCAATCAGCCCCAGCATTTT.

The chain employs TRBV11-3 and TRBJ2-3; 7 bases fit TRBD2. V was pared by 0 bases and J by 0 bases, with 6 bases of the junction left unmatched. The CDR3 covers 17 residues. Per germline, CDR1 SGHNT and CDR2 YENEEA. The CDR3 DNA is TGTGCCAGCAGCTTAGACCCTAGCGGACCTAGCACAGATACGCAGTATTTT. This codes for CASSLDPSGPSTDTQYF.

V is TRBV5-1 and J is TRBJ2-7; D gene uncertain. CDR3 length: 12 residues. V shed 7 bases and J shed 4 bases, with 12 bases lying between them. Germline lookup yields CDR1 SGHRS and CDR2 YFSETQ. CDR3 bases: TGCGCCAGCGGGGTCAGCCCTTACGAGCAGTACTTC. Translation: CASGVSPYEQYF.

This clone was seen only a few times. The CDR3 DNA sequence: TGCGCCAGCAGCATCGGACAGGGGGCGTATTCTAGCACAGATACGCAGTATTTT. This codes for CASSIGQGAYSSTDTQYF. The chain links TRBV5-1 to TRBJ2-3; the match to TRBD1 covers 11 bases. Germline assignment: CDR1 SGHRS and CDR2 YFSETQ. V was pared by 4 bases and J by 0 bases, with 10 bases of the junction left unmatched. The CDR3 has 18 amino acids.

The chain recombines TRBV6-5 with TRBJ1-1, with 8 bases fitting TRBD1. The V gene's germline CDR1 is MNHEY and CDR2 SVGAGI. Unmatched junction bases numbered 5, after V lost 6 bases and J lost 5 bases. The CDR3 runs 13 residues. The CDR3 region is CASRWTGQTEAFF. CDR3 nucleotides: TGTGCCAGCAGATGGACAGGGCAGACTGAAGCTTTCTTT.

This clone has a handful of counts. This chain links TRBV7-6 with TRBJ2-2, with TRBD2 matching over 8 bases. Germline CDR1 SGHVS, CDR2 FNYEAQ. The V segment lost 5 bases and the J segment 8 bases; nucleotides outside the gene matches: 13. The CDR3 has 16 residues. The chain's CDR3 is CASSPGRLAIRGELFF. CDR3 sequence (DNA): TGTGCCAGCAGCCCTGGCCGACTAGCGATAAGGGGGGAGCTGTTTTTT.